These T cell receptor beta chains were read from a single sample in a study of cytomegalovirus exposure and HLA in healthy donors. The method was immunoSEQ multiplex PCR; TCRdb's version includes in-frame clones alone and lacks a portion of them. The sample holds about 160,000 clones, over 80% seen once. The specimen was PBMCs. The receptors were sampled from a man aged 45-65 years in good health and CMV-seropositive. Each CDR3 is given with its conserved first and last residue. A D gene is named only where the DNA matches it firmly. Clone size appears in some rows only: once, few, many, or a class for an expanded clone.

size | J | V | D | length | DNA | CDR3
NA | TRBJ1-4 | TRBV5-1 | TRBD1 | 14 | TGCGCCAGCAGCTGGGACAGATCGGGTGAAAAACTGTTTTTT | CASSWDRSGEKLFF
NA | TRBJ2-1 | TRBV2 | TRBD2 | 14 | TGTGCCAGCACTAGGACTAGCGCGAACAATGAGCAGTTCTTC | CASTRTSANNEQFF
once | TRBJ1-2 | TRBV7-2 | NA | 16 | TGTGCCAGCAGCTTAGCGAGACAGGTCTCCCTTGGTGGCTACACCTTC | CASSLARQVSLGGYTF
NA | TRBJ2-1 | TRBV27 | TRBD2 | 15 | TGTGCCAGCAGTTTAGGTCGGGGGGGTTACAATGAGCAGTTCTTC | CASSLGRGGYNEQFF
NA | TRBJ1-5 | TRBV30 | NA | 15 | TGTGCCTGGACAGTTACCGGGACAATAGGTCAGCCCCAGCATTTT | CAWTVTGTIGQPQHF
NA | TRBJ2-2 | TRBV5-6 | TRBD1 | 16 | TGTGCCAGCAGCCTTCCAGGACAGGGATACACCGGGGAGCTGTTTTTT | CASSLPGQGYTGELFF
NA | TRBJ1-1 | TRBV11-3 | NA | 14 | TGTGCCAGCAGCTTATATTCAGGGGCCACTGAAGCTTTCTTT | CASSLYSGATEAFF
NA | TRBJ2-5 | TRBV19 | NA | 14 | TGTGCCAGTAGTGTCCAGGGGACGCAAGAGACCCAGTACTTC | CASSVQGTQETQYF
NA | TRBJ2-5 | TRBV4-1 | NA | 14 | TGCGCCAGCAGCCAAGTGGCGGAGGGAGAGACCCAGTACTTC | CASSQVAEGETQYF
NA | TRBJ2-7 | TRBV28 | TRBD1 | 14 | TGTGCCAGCAGTTTGCGACAGGGGGTATACGAGCAGTACTTC | CASSLRQGVYEQYF
NA | TRBJ1-5 | TRBV28 | TRBD1 | 18 | TGTGCCAGCAGTTCGGAGGGACAGGGAAAGAGGGGTCATCAGCCCCAGCATTTT | CASSSEGQGKRGHQPQHF
NA | TRBJ2-3 | TRBV30 | NA | 16 | TGTGCCTGGGACCTCCCGCTCTCCAGGGGTACAGATACGCAGTATTTT | CAWDLPLSRGTDTQYF
NA | TRBJ1-1 | TRBV6-1 | TRBD1 | 17 | TGTGCCAGCAGTGAAGATGGCTTTACAGGGGAAATCCGGAAAGCTTTCTTT | CASSEDGFTGEIRKAFF
once | TRBJ2-7 | TRBV28 | TRBD1 | 16 | TGTGCCAGCAGTTTTAACCGCGGGACAGGGGTTTACGAGCAGTACTTC | CASSFNRGTGVYEQYF
once | TRBJ1-5 | TRBV7-9 | NA | 12 | TGTTCCAGCAGCTCCCTCAATCAGCCCCAGCATTTT | CSSSSLNQPQHF
NA | TRBJ2-5 | TRBV2 | TRBD2 | 18 | TGTGCCAGCAGTGACCCCCAGGGACTAGCGGGAGGGCTGGAGACCCAGTACTTC | CASSDPQGLAGGLETQYF
NA | TRBJ2-7 | TRBV15 | NA | 14 | TGTGCCACCAGCCCCGCAGGGGAGGGCTACGAGCAGTACTTC | CATSPAGEGYEQYF
NA | TRBJ2-5 | TRBV29-1 | TRBD2 | 17 | TGCAGCGTTGGTCGGGGTTACGGGACTAGCGGAGGAGAGACCCAGTACTTC | CSVGRGYGTSGGETQYF
few | TRBJ2-5 | TRBV5-1 | TRBD2 | 16 | TGCGCCAGCAGCTTGGTCCCGACTAGCGGCCAAGAGACCCAGTACTTC | CASSLVPTSGQETQYF
NA | TRBJ2-3 | TRBV25-1 | TRBD2 | 15 | TGTGCCAGCAGTGCCCGAGCGGGGGGGCCAGATACGCAGTATTTT | CASSARAGGPDTQYF
few | TRBJ2-7 | TRBV9 | TRBD2 | 14 | TGTGCCAGCAGCAAACTAGCGGGAGGATACGAGCAGTACTTC | CASSKLAGGYEQYF
NA | TRBJ2-7 | TRBV7-8 | TRBD1 | 19 | TGTGCCAGCAGCTTACGGGCAAACAGGGGCGGATTTTGGAACTACGAGCAGCACTTC | CASSLRANRGGFWNYEQHF
NA | TRBJ2-3 | TRBV5-4 | TRBD2 | 17 | TGTGCCAGCAGCCCCCAGACTAGCGGGAGACCCACAGATACGCAGTATTTT | CASSPQTSGRPTDTQYF